This TCR beta chain is drawn from a study of T cells in Graves' hyperthyroidism and ophthalmopathy. Study conclusions and caveats: The model anticipated ophthalmopathy a median around 6 months pre-onset.

The diagnoses drew upon clinical symptoms, serum thyroxine and TRAb, thyroid ultrasound and orbital computed tomography. RNA transcripts yielded amplified TCR beta CDR3 regions. With the HTBI primer set, the TCR CDR3 went through a first round of RT-PCR. TCRdb re-called the multiplex PCR reads through MiXCR, storing one row per CDR3 protein. The sample lists 400,000 or so distinct CDR3 sequences, about 14% occurring once. V shed 5 bases and J shed 8 bases, with 9 bases lying between them. This CDR3 is built from 12 residues. Looked up from germline, CDR1 is MDHEN and CDR2 is SYDVKM. A word on this clonotype: Its antigen is undetermined.

The sample consisted of blood. The chain employs TRBV28 and TRBJ1-4; perhaps TRBD1 as D (5 bases). This clonotype originated in a man aged 50 or older with Graves' ophthalmopathy. CDR3 sequence reads: CASSLTEEKLFF. The CDR3, as DNA: TGTGCCAGCAGTCTGACAGAGGAAAAACTGTTTTTT.